A selection of T cell receptor beta chains follows, all from one sample in a study of CD8 T cells in Susac syndrome. TCRdb called the immunoSEQ multiplex PCR reads again in MiXCR, with one record for every CDR3 protein. The sample lists about 180,000 distinct CDR3 sequences; approximately 96% were seen once. Sequences were obtained from CD8+ T cells from PBMCs. Receptors originate from a human donor with multiple sclerosis. Both conserved end residues are part of each CDR3. The order of the fields is J gene, V gene, CDR3 protein.

TRBJ2-6 | TRBV7-9 | CASSHLVSGANVLTF
TRBJ1-2 | TRBV29-1 | CSVVGGINYGYTF
TRBJ2-5 | TRBV24-1 | CATSDFGETQYF
TRBJ2-3 | TRBV29-1 | CSVEDTPDTQYF
TRBJ1-2 | TRBV20-1 | CSARTGQGAINYGYTF
TRBJ2-7 | TRBV27 | CASSLRWGSSYEQYF
TRBJ1-2 | TRBV7-2 | CASSPETGQYGYTF
TRBJ2-5 | TRBV9 | CASSVARGRGETQYF
TRBJ2-1 | TRBV11-2 | CASSLYPLSAYNEQFF
TRBJ2-1 | TRBV19 | CASSIEGAEYNEQFF
TRBJ2-7 | TRBV29-1 | CSVPTGTGPYEQYF
TRBJ2-1 | TRBV28 | CASSSHLAGVREQFF
TRBJ2-7 | TRBV9 | CASSVAQGGYEQYF
TRBJ2-2 | TRBV9 | CASTAIGGASTGELFF
TRBJ2-1 | TRBV27 | CASSRHGTSGSDEQFF
TRBJ1-2 | TRBV21-1 | CASSKGRWGADYGYTF
TRBJ2-1 | TRBV20-1 | CSARDSGGHSYNEQFF
TRBJ1-2 | TRBV9 | CASSVESGQRSYGYTF
TRBJ2-7 | TRBV5-1 | CASSLDGFGTRFYEQYF
TRBJ2-3 | TRBV29-1 | CSVFGGESTDTQYF
TRBJ2-1 | TRBV6-2/TRBV6-3 | CASSYVWGARNEQFF
TRBJ2-3 | TRBV9 | CASSVGFRGVGTDTQYF
TRBJ1-5 | TRBV27 | CASGYMNSNQPQHF
TRBJ2-7 | TRBV4-1 | CASSVLAGTYEQYF
TRBJ2-7 | TRBV28 | CATSSGLAGVEQYF
TRBJ1-2 | TRBV24-1 | CATSEVGRQGDGYTF
TRBJ2-2 | TRBV5-6 | CASSPNAGGGWTGELFF
TRBJ1-2 | TRBV29-1 | CSVDISTGDNYGYTF
TRBJ2-6 | TRBV20-1 | CSALAGGSGANVLTF
TRBJ1-2 | TRBV28 | CASSFLDGEQGANYGYTF
TRBJ2-3 | TRBV30 | CAWSVHVGTDTQYF
TRBJ2-7 | TRBV20-1 | CSATIRDGPYEQYF
TRBJ2-7 | TRBV7-9 | CASRPGTTYEQYF
TRBJ2-7 | TRBV7-9 | CGAGRPDTYEQYF
TRBJ2-4 | TRBV15 | CATSRGSADIQYF
TRBJ2-7 | TRBV20-1 | CSARGLAQRSSYEQYF
TRBJ2-1 | TRBV19 | CASNTHPAGRQFF
TRBJ2-5 | TRBV20-1 | CSARDKRGLVHQETQYF
TRBJ2-7 | TRBV6-1 | CASSQKYEQYF
TRBJ1-1 | TRBV28 | CASSTPDMNTEAFF
TRBJ2-2 | TRBV12-3/TRBV12-4 | CASSEQGGGELFF
TRBJ1-1 | TRBV5-1 | CASSLEGGLGTEAFF
TRBJ1-5 | TRBV15 | CATSRGSNQPQHF
TRBJ2-1 | TRBV20-1 | CSAIGTSGVNEQFF
TRBJ1-1 | TRBV29-1 | CSVETGSTEAFF
TRBJ2-7 | TRBV12-3/TRBV12-4 | CASSRWGGEQYF
TRBJ1-1 | TRBV20-1 | CSARDQVNTEAFF
TRBJ1-1 | TRBV6-5 | CASSYRIQNTEAFF
TRBJ2-1 | TRBV7-3 | CASSLRPLYEQFF
TRBJ2-3 | TRBV7-9 | CASSPFMGQVNTDTQYF
TRBJ2-2 | TRBV20-1 | CSAVGLDTGELFF
TRBJ1-1 | TRBV4-1 | CASSKQGNEAFF
TRBJ1-2 | TRBV29-1 | CSVKDSDRTNYGYTF
TRBJ2-5 | TRBV3-1 | CASSQVGLAGRSQYF
TRBJ2-7 | TRBV20-1 | CSASTFYEQYF
TRBJ2-2 | TRBV6-4 | CASSDSIGRVTGELFF
TRBJ2-7 | TRBV5-1 | CASTRDRSSYEQYF
TRBJ2-2 | TRBV7-3 | CASSLFWTVNTGELFF
TRBJ1-5 | TRBV15 | CATSSGRGWNQPQHF